The 5 T cell receptor beta chains below all came from one sample that was sequenced in a study of T cell responses to AZD1222 COVID-19 vaccine. Libraries were prepared by immunoSEQ multiplex PCR; TCRdb keeps only in-frame clonotypes and omits some of them. The sample has under 130,000 clones; about nine tenths are singletons. The sample here was peripheral blood, taken on day 0 of AZD1222 vaccination. Every receptor here comes from an adult in good health.

The V gene is TRBV12-3 or TRBV12-4, the J gene TRBJ1-5, with D maybe TRBD1 (6 bases). This CDR3 spans 13 amino acids. V was shortened by 5 bases and J by 5 bases, with 10 bases between the two germline ends. CDR3: CASSLYRDQPQHF. CDR3 DNA sequence: TGTGCCAGCAGTCTCTACAGGGATCAGCCCCAGCATTTT.

The J gene is TRBJ2-1, the V gene TRBV7-7, with 12 bases lining up with TRBD2. J was trimmed by 9 bases and V by 0 bases; bases with no gene match: 3. Looked up from germline, CDR1 is SSHAT and CDR2 is FNYEAQ (reference sequence). The CDR3 length is 15 residues. CDR3 residues: CASSLASTSGSEQFF. The CDR3 bases are TGTGCCAGCAGCTTAGCCTCGACTAGCGGGAGTGAGCAGTTCTTC. The complete variable domain, with remaining parts taken from reference TRBV7-7 and TRBJ2-1, reads GAGVSQSPRYKVTKRGQDVTLRCDPISSHATLYWYQQALGQGPEFLTYFNYEAQPDKSGLPSDRFSAERPEGSISTLTIQRTEQRDSAMYRCASSLASTSGSEQFFGPGTRLTVL.

V and J are TRBV6-1 and TRBJ2-7; 9 nucleotides line up with TRBD1. The CDR3 contains 17 residues. J was trimmed by 2 bases and V by 2 bases; bases with no gene match: 10. CDR1 and CDR2 from the germline V gene are MNHNS and SASEGT. The CDR3 sequence is CASSERTGALSTYEQYF. The DNA of the CDR3 is TGTGCCAGCAGTGAAAGGACAGGGGCTTTATCTACCTACGAGCAGTACTTC.

The chain couples TRBV7-2 to TRBJ2-1; D is uncertain. Germline V gives CDR1 SGHTA, CDR2 FQGNSA. The CDR3 covers 13 residues. Trimming stripped 3 bases from V and 6 bases from J, with 9 bases between. The CDR3 region has the DNA TGTGCCAGCAGCTTTGCCGATTTCAATGAGCAGTTCTTC. This gives the protein CASSFADFNEQFF.

The chain uses TRBV28 and TRBJ1-2; D not certain. V was trimmed by 7 bases and J by 7 bases, leaving 13 bases between them. Germline CDR1 MDHEN, CDR2 SYDVKM. This CDR3 is 12 amino acids long. In nucleotides, the CDR3 is TGTGCCAGCACCCTGCCGGGTGGTGGCTACACCTTC. This sequence encodes CASTLPGGGYTF.